This T cell receptor beta chain was sequenced for a study of early T cells in non-severe SARS-CoV-2 infection (dated by TCRdb to the early 2020s). For the study in its entirety: TCR sequencing used bulk RNA from unsorted whole blood, so alpha and beta chains could not be paired. Study-wide findings and limitations: VDJdb matching was skewed toward anti-spike CD8 responses and likely underestimated virus-specific expansions by missing private and CD4 specificities.

Libraries came from 5' RACE. Sequenced using a NextSeq 500. The TCR library protocol attached unique molecular identifiers to individual cDNA molecules to correct for sequencing error and PCR bias. TCR alpha and beta chains were both sequenced, and the abundances of alpha and beta sequences in each sample were closely correlated with each other. Per the source publication's procedure: Decombinator V4 was used to annotate the V gene, J gene and CDR3 of the TCR sequences. Expanded TCRs were defined as changing significantly between any two time points under a Poisson model with p below 0.0001. TCR abundances were normalised to the total number of TCRs sequenced in each sample and reported as counts per million. MAIT TCRs were defined by TRAV1-2 paired with TRAJ12, TRAJ20 or TRAJ33, and iNKT TCRs by TRAV10 paired with TRAJ18. VDJdb, accessed on 1 November 2021, was searched for TCRs annotated for CMV, EBV and SARS-CoV-2, and TCRs annotated for more than one antigen were excluded. TCRdb reworked the public reads: Q25 trimming with fastp, MiXCR clone assembly, productive beta chains retained. Rows merge per CDR3 protein into single entries with the most common DNA and genes. TCRdb, rather than the study authors, made the V and J calls. This sample holds 55,000 or so distinct CDR3 sequences; around 13% were observed only once. The ten most abundant clones make up 1.3% to 1.5% of the sample.

Set within a cohort of healthcare workers in London, UK, this nested case-control study involved weekly PCR testing of nasopharyngeal swabs along with blood sampling. Between 23 and 31 March 2020, the week of the UK lockdown, healthcare workers were enrolled and then followed up weekly for as long as 16 weeks. For this clonotype: Its antigen remains unidentified. The sample holds no much larger clone one base away, and base qualities are not on file.

For CDR1 and CDR2, the germline V gene lists SGHAT and FQNNGV. Including cysteine and phenylalanine, the CDR3 has 15 amino acids. The DNA shown is the 45-base CDR3, in frame from base 1. The germline ends are 11 bases apart after V is trimmed by 2 bases and J by 0 bases. The V and J segments used are TRBV11-2 and TRBJ2-7; TRBD2 could be the D gene, as 5 bases match. The source material was whole blood. The source of this sequence is an adult who was a healthcare worker with PCR-confirmed SARS-CoV-2 infection or an uninfected control (not recorded which). The base sequence is TGTGCCAGCAGCTTAACGGCGGGCCTCTCCTACGAGCAGTACTTC. Translated, it gives CASSLTAGLSYEQYF. Reference TRBV11-2 and TRBJ2-7 genes cover what lies past the CDR3, so the full variable domain is EAGVAQSPRYKIIEKRQSVAFWCNPISGHATLYWYQQILGQGPKLLIQFQNNGVVDDSQLPKDRFSAERLKGVDSTLKIQPAKLEDSAVYLCASSLTAGLSYEQYFGPGTRLTVT.